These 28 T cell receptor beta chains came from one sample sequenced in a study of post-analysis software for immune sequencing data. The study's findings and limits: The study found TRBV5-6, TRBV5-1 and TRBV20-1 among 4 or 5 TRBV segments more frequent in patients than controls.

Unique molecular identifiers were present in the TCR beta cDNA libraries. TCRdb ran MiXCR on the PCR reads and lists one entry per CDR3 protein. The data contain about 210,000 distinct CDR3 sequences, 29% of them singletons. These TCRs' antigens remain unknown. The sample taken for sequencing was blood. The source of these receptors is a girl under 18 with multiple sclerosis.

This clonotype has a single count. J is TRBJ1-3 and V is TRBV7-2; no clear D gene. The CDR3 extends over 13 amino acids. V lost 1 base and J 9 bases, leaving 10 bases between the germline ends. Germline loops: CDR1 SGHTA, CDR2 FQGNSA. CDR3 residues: CASSLVYVSTIYF. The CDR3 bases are TGTGCCAGCAGCTTAGTTTACGTTAGCACCATATATTTT.

CDR3: CASSVSGRGDEQFF. CDR3 in DNA: TGTGCCAGCAGCGTTAGCGGGAGAGGCGATGAGCAGTTCTTC. The chain carries TRBV7-9 and TRBJ2-1, with 9 bases that match TRBD2. The CDR3 covers 14 residues. Germline-derived CDR1 and CDR2 are SEHNR and FQNEAQ (reference sequence). The V gene end was trimmed by 5 bases and the J gene end by 8 bases; junction bases not matched to a gene: 7.

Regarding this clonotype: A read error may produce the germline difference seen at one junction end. The CDR3 DNA reads as TGTGCCATCGCTGAGAGCACCACAGAAAATCGGCCCCAGCATTTT. Translated: CAIAESTTENRPQHF. The chain has TRBV10-3 and TRBJ1-5; D gene uncertain. The CDR3 extends over 15 amino acids. The germline V gene has CDR1 ENHRY and CDR2 SYGVKD.

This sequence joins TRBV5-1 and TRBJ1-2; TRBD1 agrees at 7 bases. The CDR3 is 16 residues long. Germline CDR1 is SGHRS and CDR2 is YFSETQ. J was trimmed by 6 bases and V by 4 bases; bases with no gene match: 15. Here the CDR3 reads CASSPRRDSKVNGYTF. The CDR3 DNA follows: TGCGCCAGCAGCCCCAGAAGGGACAGTAAGGTTAATGGCTACACCTTC.

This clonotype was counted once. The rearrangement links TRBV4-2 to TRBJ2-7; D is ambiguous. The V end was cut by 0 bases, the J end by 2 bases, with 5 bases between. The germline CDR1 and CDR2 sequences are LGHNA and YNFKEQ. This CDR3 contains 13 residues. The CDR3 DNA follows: TGTGCCAGCAGCCAAGAAGGACCCTACGAGCAGTACTTC. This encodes CASSQEGPYEQYF.

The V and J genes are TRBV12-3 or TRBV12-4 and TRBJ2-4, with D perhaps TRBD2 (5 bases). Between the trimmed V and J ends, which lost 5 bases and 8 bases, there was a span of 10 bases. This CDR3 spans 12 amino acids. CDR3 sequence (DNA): TGTGCCAGCAGTCCAGCCGGGGACATTCAGTACTTC. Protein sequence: CASSPAGDIQYF.

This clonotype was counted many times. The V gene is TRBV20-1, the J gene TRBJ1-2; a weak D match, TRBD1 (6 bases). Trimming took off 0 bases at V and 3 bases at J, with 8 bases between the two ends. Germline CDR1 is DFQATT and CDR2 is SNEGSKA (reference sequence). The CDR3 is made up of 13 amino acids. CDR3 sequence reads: CSARDQGYYGYTF. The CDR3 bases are TGCAGTGCTAGAGATCAGGGGTACTATGGCTACACCTTC.

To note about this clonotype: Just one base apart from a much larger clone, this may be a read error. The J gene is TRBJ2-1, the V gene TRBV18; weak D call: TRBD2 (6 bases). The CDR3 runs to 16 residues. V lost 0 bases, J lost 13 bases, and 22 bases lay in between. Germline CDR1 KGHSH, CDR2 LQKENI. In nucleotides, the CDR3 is TGTGCCAGCTCACCACCCGGTGGAGGGACGGGAGAGACCCAGTTCTTC. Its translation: CASSPPGGGTGETQFF.

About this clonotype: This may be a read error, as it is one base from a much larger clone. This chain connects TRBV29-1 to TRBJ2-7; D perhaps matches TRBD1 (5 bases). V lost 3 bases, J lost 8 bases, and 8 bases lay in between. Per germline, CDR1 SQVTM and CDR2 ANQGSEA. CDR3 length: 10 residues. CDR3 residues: CSVEAGKQYF. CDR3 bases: TGCAGCGTTGAGGCAGGGAAGCAGTACTTC.

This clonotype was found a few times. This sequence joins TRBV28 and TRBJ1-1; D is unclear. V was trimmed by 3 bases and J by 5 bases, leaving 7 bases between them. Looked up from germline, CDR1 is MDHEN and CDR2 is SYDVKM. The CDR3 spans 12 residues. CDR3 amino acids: CASSLVQTEAFF. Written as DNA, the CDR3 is TGTGCCAGCAGTTTGGTTCAGACTGAAGCTTTCTTT.

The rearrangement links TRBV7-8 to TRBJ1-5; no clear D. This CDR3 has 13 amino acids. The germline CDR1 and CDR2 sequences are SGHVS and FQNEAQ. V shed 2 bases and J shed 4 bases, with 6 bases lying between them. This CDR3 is CASSLNLNQPQHF. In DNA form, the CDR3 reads TGTGCCAGCAGCTTAAATTTAAATCAGCCCCAGCATTTT.

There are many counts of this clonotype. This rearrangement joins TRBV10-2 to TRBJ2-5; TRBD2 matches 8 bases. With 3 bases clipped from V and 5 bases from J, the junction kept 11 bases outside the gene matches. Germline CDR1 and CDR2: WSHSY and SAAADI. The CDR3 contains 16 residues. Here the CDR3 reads CASSDSAGGLGETQYF. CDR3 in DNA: TGCGCCAGCAGTGATTCTGCGGGGGGATTGGGGGAGACCCAGTACTTC.

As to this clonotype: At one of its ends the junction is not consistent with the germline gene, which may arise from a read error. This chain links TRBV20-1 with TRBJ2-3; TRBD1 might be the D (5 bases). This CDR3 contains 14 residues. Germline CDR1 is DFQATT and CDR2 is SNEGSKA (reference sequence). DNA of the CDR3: TGCAGTGCTAGAGATACCAGCCGCACAGGTACGCAGTATTTT. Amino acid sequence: CSARDTSRTGTQYF.

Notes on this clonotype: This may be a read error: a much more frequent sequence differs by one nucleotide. The CDR3 sequence: CASSQEFRSPQEQFF. CDR3 nucleotides: TGCGCCAGCAGCCAAGAATTCAGGAGCCCCCAGGAGCAGTTCTTC. The chain couples TRBV4-1 to TRBJ2-1; no clear D. The germline CDR1 and CDR2 sequences are MGHRA and YSYEKL. This CDR3 has 15 amino acids. With 0 bases removed from V and 10 bases from J, the gap between germline ends came to 16 bases.

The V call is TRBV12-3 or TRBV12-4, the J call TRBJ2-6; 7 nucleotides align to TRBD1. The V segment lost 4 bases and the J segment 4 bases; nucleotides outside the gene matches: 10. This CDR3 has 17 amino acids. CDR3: CASSSTGADGGANVLTF. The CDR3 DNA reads TGTGCCAGCAGTTCTACAGGGGCCGATGGGGGGGCCAACGTCCTGACTTTC.

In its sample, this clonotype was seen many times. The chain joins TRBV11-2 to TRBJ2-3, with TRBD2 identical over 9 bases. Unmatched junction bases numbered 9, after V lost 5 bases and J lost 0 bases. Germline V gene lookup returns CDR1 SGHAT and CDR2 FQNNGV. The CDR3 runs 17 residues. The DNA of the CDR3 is TGTGCCAGCAGCCCGCGAGCGGGGGGCGGGAGCACAGATACGCAGTATTTT. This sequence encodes CASSPRAGGGSTDTQYF.

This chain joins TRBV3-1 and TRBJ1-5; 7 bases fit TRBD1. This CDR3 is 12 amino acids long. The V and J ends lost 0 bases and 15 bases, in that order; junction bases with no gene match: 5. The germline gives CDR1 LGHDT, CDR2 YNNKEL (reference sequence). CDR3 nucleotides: TGTGCCAGCAGCCAAGAAAGGGGGCACCGGCATTTT. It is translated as CASSQERGHRHF.

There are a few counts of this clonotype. CDR3 sequence reads: CSAARPGLAKNIQYF. The CDR3 nucleotides are TGCAGTGCCGCCCGACCGGGACTAGCCAAAAACATTCAGTACTTC. The rearrangement joins TRBV20-1 to TRBJ2-4; D perhaps matches TRBD2 (6 bases). V lost 6 bases, J lost 0 bases, and 15 bases lay in between. CDR3 length: 15 residues. Germline-derived CDR1 and CDR2 are DFQATT and SNEGSKA (reference sequence).

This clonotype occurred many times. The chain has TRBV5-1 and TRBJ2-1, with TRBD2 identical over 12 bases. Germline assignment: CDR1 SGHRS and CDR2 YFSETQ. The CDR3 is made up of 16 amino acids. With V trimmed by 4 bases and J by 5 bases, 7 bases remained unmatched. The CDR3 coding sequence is TGCGCCAGCAGCCCCCTACTAGCGGGGGGTCACAATGAGCAGTTCTTC. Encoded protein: CASSPLLAGGHNEQFF. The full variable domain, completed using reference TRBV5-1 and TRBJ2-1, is KAGVTQTPRYLIKTRGQQVTLSCSPISGHRSVSWYQQTPGQGLQFLFEYFSETQRNKGNFPGRFSGRQFSNSRSEMNVSTLELGDSALYLCASSPLLAGGHNEQFFGPGTRLTVL.

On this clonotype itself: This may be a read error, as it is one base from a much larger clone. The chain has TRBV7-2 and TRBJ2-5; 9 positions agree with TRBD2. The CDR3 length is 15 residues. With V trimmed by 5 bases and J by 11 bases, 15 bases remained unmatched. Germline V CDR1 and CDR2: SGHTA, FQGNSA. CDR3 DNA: TGTGCCAGCAGCCAGACTAGCGGATTTTACAATGAGCAGTACTTC. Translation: CASSQTSGFYNEQYF.

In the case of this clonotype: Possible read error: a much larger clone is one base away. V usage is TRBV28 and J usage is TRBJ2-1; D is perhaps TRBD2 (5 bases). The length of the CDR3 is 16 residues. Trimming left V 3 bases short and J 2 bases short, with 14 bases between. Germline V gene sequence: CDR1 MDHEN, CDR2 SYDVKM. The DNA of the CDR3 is TGTGCCAGCAGTTTTGTAGCGAGGAGCCCCTACAATGAGCAGTTCTTC. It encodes CASSFVARSPYNEQFF.

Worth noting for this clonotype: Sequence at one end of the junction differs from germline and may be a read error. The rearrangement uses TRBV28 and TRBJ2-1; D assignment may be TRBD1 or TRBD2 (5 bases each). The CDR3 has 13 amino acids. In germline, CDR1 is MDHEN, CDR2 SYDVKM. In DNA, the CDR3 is TGTGCCAGCAGTTTAGAGGGGCCCGGGGAGCTGTTCTTC. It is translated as CASSLEGPGELFF.

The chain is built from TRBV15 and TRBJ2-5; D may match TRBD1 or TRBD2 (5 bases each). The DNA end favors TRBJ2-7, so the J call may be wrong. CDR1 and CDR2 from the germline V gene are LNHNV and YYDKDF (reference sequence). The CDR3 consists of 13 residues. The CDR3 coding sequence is TGTGCCACCAGCCGCTGGGGGACCTACGAGCAGTACTTC. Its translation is CATSRWGTYEQYF.

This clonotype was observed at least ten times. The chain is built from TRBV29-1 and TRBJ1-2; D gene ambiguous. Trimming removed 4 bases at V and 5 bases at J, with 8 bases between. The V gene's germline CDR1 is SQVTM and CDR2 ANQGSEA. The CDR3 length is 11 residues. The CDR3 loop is CSVGARYGYTF. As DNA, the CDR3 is TGCAGCGTTGGGGCCCGGTATGGCTACACCTTC.

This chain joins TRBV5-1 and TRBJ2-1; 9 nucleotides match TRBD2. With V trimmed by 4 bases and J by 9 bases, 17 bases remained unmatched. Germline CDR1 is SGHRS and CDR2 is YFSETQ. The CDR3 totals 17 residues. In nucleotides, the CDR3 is TGCGCCAGCAGCAAGGACTCCGGGACTAGCTGGCTCGGTGAGCAGTTCTTC. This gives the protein CASSKDSGTSWLGEQFF.

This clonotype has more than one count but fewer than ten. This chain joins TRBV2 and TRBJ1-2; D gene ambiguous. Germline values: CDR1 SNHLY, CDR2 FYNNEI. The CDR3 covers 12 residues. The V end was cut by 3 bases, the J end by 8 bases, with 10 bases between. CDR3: CASSDTRVGYTF. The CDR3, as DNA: TGTGCCAGCAGTGACACAAGGGTGGGCTACACCTTC.

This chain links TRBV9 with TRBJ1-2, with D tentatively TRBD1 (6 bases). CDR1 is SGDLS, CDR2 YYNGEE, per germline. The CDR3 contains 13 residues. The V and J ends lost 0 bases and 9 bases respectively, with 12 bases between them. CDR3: CASSVGRGARYTF. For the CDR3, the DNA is TGTGCCAGCAGCGTAGGCAGGGGCGCACGCTACACCTTC.

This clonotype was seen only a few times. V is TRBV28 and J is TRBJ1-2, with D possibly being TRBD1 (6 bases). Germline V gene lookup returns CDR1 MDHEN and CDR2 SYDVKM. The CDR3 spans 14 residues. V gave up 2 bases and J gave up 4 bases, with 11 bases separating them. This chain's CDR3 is CASSLRGGGYGYTF. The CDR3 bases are TGTGCCAGCAGTTTAAGGGGGGGCGGCTATGGCTACACCTTC.